This T cell receptor (beta chain) was sequenced during a study of molecular identifiers for immune sequencing clone quantification. In the study overall: Replicate RNA from about 20,000 or 100,000 naive CD8 T cells formed five aliquots; four were sequenced. Study findings and constraints: Clone sizes could be underestimated for highly expanded clones when identical TCR molecules share a barcode.

The V and J ends lost 4 bases and 6 bases, in that order; junction bases with no gene match: 8. The CDR3 spans 17 residues. Germline CDR1 reads MNHEY; CDR2 reads SMNVEV (reference sequence). Generation of bulk TCR libraries relied on previously described methods and listed TCR primers. TCRdb itself ran the PCR reads through MiXCR, one entry per CDR3 protein. The sample carries a few hundred thousand distinct CDR3 sequences, over 20% recorded once. On this clonotype itself: Its target is not known. Lacking the conserved final phenylalanine or tryptophan, this CDR3 likely reflects a read error.

Sorting selected naive CD8 T cells with a CD8+CD4-CCR7+CD45RA+ phenotype. The source of this sequence is a human donor in good health. Some libraries in this study had Jurkat cell RNA spiked in. The source material was naive CD8+ T cells from blood, with Jurkat cell RNA spiked in. Subset noted: FACS-sorted CD8+CD4-CCR7+CD45RA+ naive T cells. The chain employs TRBV27 and TRBJ2-2, with TRBD2 matching over 13 bases. CDR3 DNA: TGTGCCAGCAGTTCCTACGGACTAGCGGGAGACGCCGGGGAGCTGTTTTCT. Translating gives CASSSYGLAGDAGELFS.